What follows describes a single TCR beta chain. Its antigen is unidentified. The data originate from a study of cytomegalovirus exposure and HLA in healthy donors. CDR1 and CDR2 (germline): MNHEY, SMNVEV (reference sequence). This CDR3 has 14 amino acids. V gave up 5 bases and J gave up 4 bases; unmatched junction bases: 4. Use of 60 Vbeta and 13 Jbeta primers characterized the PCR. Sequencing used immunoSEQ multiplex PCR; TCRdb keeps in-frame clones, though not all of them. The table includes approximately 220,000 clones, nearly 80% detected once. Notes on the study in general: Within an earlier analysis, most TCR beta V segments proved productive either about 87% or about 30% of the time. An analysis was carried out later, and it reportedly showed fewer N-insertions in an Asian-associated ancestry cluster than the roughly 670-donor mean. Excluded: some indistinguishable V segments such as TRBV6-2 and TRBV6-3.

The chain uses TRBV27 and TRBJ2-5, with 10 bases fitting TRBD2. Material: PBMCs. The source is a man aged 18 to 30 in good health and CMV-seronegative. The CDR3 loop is CASSLRLAGETQYF. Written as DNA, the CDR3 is TGTGCCAGCAGTCTTAGACTAGCGGGAGAGACCCAGTACTTC.